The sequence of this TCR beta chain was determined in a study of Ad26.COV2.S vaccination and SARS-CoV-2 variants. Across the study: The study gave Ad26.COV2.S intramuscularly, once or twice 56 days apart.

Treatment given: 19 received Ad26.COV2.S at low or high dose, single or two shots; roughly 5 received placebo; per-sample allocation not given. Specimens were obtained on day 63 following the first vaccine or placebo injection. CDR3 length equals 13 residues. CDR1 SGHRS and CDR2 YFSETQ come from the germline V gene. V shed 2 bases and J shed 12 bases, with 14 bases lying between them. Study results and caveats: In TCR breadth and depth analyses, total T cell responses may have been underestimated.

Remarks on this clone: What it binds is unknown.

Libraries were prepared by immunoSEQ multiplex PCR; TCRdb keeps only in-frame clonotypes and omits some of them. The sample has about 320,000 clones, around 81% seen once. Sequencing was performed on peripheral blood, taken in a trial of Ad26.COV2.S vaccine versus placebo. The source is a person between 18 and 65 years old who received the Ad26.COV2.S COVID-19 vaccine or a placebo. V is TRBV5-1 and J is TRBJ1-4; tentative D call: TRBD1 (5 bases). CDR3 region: CASSFGTYEELFF. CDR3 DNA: TGCGCCAGCAGCTTCGGGACGTATGAGGAACTGTTTTTT.